Here is one T cell receptor (beta chain) with its context. Its antigen is still unknown. The data were taken from a study of long-term antiretroviral therapy in people with HIV. At the level of the study: The earliest samples came from an era when ART typically awaited falling CD4 counts. Findings of the study overall: Post-ART diversity increased but stayed below transplant donor controls. Controls had broader CDR3 length ranges than HIV repertoires did.

Germline CDR1 and CDR2: MNHEY and SVGAGI. This CDR3 has 15 amino acids. V was cut by 6 bases and J by 4 bases, with 19 bases left in between. This was the immunoSEQ v3.0 assay at survey level. TCRdb's table, derived via immunoSEQ multiplex PCR, lists solely in-frame clones and lacks some. This sample has 15,000 or so clones, with approximately 88% found just once. V usage is TRBV6-5 and J usage is TRBJ2-7, with D possibly matching TRBD2 (5 bases). This clonotype originated in a man aged 50-59 years with HIV. This specimen was unsorted PBMCs, taken 0.7 years before starting antiretroviral therapy. The CDR3 sequence: CASRVTRGLGYEQYF. As DNA, the CDR3 is TGTGCCAGCAGGGTCACCCGGGGTTTAGGGTACGAGCAGTACTTC.